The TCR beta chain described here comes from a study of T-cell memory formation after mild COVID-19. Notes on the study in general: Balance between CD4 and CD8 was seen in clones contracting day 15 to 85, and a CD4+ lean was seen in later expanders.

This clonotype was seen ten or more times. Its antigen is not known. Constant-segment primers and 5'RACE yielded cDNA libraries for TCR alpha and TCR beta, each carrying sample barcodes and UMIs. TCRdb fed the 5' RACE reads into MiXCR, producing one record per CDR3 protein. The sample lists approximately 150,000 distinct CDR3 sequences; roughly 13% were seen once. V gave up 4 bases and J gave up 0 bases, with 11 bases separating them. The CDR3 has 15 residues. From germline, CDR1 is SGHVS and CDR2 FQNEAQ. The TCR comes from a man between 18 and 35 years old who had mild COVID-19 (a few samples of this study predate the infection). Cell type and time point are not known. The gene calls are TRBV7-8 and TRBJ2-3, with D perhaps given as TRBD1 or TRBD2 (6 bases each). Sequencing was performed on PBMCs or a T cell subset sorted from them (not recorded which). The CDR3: CASSSPGASTDTQYF. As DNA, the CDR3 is TGTGCCAGCAGCTCCCCGGGGGCGAGCACAGATACGCAGTATTTT.